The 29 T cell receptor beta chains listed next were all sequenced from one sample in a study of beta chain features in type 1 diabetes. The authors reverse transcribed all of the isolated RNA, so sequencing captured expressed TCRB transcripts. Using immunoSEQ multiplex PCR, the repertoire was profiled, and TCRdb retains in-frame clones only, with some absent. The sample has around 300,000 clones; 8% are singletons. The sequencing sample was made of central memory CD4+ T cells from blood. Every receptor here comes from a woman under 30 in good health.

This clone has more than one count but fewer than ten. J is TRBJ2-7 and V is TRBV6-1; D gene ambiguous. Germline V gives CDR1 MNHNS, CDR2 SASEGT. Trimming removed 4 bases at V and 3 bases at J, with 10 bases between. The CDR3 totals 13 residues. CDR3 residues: CASSVKGFYEQYF. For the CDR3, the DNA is TGTGCCAGCAGTGTTAAGGGATTCTACGAGCAGTACTTC.

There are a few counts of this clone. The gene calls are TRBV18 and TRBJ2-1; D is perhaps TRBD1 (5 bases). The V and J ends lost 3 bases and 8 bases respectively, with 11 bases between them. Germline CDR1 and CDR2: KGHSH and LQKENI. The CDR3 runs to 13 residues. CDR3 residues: CASSPPQADEQFF. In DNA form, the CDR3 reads TGTGCCAGCTCACCCCCACAGGCAGATGAGCAGTTCTTC.

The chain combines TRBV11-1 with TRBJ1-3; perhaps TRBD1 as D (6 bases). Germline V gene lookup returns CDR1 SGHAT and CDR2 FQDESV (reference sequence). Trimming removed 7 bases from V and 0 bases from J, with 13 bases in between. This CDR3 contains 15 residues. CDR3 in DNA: TGTGCCAGCACCCGGGACATCGGCTCTGGAAACACCATATATTTT. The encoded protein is CASTRDIGSGNTIYF.

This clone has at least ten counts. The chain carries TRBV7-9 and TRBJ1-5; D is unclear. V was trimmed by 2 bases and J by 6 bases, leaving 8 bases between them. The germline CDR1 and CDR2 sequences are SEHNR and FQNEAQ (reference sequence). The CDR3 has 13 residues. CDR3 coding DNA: TGTGCCAGCAGCTTATTAGACGGTCAGCCCCAGCATTTT. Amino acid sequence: CASSLLDGQPQHF.

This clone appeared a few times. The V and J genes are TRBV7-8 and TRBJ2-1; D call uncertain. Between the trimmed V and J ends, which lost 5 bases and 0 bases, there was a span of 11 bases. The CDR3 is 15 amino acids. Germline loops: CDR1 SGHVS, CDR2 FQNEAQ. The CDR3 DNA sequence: TGTGCCAGCAGCCCGGTAGGCGGCTCCTACAATGAGCAGTTCTTC. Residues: CASSPVGGSYNEQFF.

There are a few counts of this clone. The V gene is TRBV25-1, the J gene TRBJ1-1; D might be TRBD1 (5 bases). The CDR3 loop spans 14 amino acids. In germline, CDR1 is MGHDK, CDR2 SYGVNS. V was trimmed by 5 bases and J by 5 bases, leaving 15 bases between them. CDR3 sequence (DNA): TGTGCCAGCAGTCAGGCCAGGGATAAAACTGAAGCTTTCTTT. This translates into CASSQARDKTEAFF.

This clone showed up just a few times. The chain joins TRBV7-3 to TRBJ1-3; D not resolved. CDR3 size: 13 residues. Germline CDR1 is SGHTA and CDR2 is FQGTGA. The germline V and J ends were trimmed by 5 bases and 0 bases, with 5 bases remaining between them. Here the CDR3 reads CASSDYSGNTIYF. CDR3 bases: TGTGCCAGCAGCGACTACTCTGGAAACACCATATATTTT.

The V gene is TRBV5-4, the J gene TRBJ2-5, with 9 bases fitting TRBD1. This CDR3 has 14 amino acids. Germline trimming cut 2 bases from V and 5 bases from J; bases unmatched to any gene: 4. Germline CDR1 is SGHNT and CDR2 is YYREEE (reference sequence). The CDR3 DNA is TGTGCCAGCAGCTTACAGGGGGCTCAGGAGACCCAGTACTTC. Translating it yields CASSLQGAQETQYF.

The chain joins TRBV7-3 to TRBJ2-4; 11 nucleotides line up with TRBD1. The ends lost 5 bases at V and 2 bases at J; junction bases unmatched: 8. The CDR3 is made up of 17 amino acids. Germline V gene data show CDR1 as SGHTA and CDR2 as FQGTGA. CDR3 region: CASSLTRDRGTKNIQYF. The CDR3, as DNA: TGTGCCAGCAGCCTTACTCGGGACAGGGGGACCAAAAACATTCAGTACTTC.

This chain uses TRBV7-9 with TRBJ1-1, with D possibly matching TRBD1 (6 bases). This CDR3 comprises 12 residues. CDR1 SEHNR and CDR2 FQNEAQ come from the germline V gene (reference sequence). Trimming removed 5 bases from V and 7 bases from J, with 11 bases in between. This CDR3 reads CASSLLGGEAFF. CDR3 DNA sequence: TGTGCCAGCAGCCTCTTAGGGGGTGAAGCTTTCTTT. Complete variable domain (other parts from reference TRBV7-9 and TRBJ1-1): DTGVSQNPRHKITKRGQNVTFRCDPISEHNRLYWYRQTLGQGPEFLTYFQNEAQLEKSRLLSDRFSAERPKGSFSTLEIQRTEQGDSAMYLCASSLLGGEAFFGQGTRLTVV.

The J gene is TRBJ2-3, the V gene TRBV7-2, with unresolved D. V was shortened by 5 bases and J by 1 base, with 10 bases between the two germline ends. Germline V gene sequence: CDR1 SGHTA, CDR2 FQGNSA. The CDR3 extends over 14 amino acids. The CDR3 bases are TGTGCCAGCAGCCCCCTTCAGGGCACAGATACGCAGTATTTT. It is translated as CASSPLQGTDTQYF.

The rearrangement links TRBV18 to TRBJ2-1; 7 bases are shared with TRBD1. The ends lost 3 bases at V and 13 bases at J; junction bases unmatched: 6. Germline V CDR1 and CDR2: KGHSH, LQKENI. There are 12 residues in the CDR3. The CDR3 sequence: CASSPMTGNQFF. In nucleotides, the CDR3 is TGTGCCAGCTCACCTATGACAGGGAATCAGTTCTTC.

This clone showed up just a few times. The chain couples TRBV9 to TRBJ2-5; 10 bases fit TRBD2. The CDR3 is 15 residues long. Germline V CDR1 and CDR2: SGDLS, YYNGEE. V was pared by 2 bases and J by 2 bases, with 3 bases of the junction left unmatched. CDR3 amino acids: CASSVLAGGQETQYF. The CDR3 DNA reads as TGTGCCAGCAGCGTTTTAGCGGGAGGACAAGAGACCCAGTACTTC.

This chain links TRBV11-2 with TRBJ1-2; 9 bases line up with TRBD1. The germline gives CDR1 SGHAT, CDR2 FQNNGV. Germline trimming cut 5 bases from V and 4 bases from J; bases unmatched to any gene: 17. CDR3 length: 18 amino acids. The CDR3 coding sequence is TGTGCCAGCAGCCGATCGCCGGGACAGGGCAGTCAGCGCTATGGCTACACCTTC. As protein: CASSRSPGQGSQRYGYTF. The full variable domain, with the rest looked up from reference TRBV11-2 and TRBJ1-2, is EAGVAQSPRYKIIEKRQSVAFWCNPISGHATLYWYQQILGQGPKLLIQFQNNGVVDDSQLPKDRFSAERLKGVDSTLKIQPAKLEDSAVYLCASSRSPGQGSQRYGYTFGSGTRLTVV.

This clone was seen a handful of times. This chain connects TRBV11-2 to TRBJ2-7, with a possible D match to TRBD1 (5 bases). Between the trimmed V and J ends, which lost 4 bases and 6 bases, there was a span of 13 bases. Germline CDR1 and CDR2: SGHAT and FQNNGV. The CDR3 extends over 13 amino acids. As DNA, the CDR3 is TGTGCCAGCAGCTCACCGGTGGGGCGCGAGCAGTACTTC. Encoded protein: CASSSPVGREQYF.

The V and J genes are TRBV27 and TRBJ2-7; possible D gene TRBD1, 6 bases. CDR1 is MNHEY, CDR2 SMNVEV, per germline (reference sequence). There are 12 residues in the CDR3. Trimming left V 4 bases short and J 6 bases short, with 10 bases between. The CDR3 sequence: CASSSQGSEQYV. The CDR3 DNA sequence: TGTGCCAGCAGTTCACAGGGTAGCGAGCAGTACGTC.

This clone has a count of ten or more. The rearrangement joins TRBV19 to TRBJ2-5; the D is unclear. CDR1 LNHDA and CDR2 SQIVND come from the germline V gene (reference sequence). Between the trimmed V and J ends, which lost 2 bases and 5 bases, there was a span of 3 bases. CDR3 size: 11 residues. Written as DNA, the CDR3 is TGTGCCAGTAGTATAAGTGAGACCCAGTACTTC. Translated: CASSISETQYF.

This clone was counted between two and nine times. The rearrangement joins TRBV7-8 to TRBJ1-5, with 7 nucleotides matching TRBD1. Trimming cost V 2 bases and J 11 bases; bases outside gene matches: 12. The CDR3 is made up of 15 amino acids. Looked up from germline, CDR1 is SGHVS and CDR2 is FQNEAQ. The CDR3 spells CASSLSGTASSAQHF. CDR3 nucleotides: TGTGCCAGCAGCTTAAGCGGGACAGCATCTTCGGCCCAGCATTTT.

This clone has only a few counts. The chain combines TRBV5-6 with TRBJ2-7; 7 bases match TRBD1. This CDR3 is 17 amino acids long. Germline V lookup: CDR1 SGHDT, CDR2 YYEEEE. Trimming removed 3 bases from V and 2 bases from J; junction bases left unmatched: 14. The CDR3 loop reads CASSSTATGKSPYEQYV. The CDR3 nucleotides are TGTGCCAGCAGCTCTACCGCGACAGGGAAGTCTCCCTACGAGCAGTACGTC.

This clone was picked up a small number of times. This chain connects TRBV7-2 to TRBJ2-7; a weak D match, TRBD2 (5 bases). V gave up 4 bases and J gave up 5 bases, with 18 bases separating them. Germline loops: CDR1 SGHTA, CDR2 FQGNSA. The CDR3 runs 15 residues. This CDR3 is CASSSRGAWVHEQYF. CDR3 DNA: TGTGCCAGCAGCTCCCGGGGAGCGTGGGTACACGAGCAGTACTTC.

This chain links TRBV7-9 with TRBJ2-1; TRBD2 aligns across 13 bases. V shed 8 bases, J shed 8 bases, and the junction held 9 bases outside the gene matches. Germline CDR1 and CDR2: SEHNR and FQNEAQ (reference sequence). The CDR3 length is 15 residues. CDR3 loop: CASDRWTSGSDEQFF. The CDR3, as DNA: TGTGCCAGCGACCGATGGACTAGCGGGAGCGATGAGCAGTTCTTC.

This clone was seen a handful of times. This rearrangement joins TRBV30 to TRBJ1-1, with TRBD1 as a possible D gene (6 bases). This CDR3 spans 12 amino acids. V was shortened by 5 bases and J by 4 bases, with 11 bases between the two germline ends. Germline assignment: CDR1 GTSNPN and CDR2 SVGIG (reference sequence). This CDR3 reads CAWARDITEAFF. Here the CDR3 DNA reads TGTGCCTGGGCCCGGGACATCACTGAAGCTTTCTTT.

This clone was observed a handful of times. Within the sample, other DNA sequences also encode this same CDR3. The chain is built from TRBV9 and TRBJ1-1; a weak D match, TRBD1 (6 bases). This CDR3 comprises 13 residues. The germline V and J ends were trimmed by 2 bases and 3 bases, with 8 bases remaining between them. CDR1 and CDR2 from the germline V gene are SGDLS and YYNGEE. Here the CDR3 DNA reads TGTGCCAGCAGCGTCGCAGGGGACACTGAAGCTTTCTTT. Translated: CASSVAGDTEAFF.

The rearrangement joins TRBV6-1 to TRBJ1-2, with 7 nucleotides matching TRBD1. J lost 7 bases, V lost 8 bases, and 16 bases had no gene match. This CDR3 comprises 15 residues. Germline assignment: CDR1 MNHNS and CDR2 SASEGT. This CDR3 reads CASLRNDRAAGGYTF. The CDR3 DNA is TGTGCCAGCCTCCGGAACGACAGGGCGGCAGGTGGCTACACCTTC.

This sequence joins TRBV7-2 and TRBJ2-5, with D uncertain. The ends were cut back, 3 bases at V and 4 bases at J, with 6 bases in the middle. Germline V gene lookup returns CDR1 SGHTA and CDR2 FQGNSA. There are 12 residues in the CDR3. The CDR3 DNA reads TGTGCCAGCAGCTTCTCGAGAGAGACCCAGTACTTC. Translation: CASSFSRETQYF.

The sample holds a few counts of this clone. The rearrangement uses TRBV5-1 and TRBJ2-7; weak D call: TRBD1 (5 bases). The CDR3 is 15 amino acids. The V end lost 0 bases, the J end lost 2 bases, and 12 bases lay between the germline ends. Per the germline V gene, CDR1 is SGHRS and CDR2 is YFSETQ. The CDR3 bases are TGCGCCAGCAGCTTGGCTGTGACAGTTCCCTACGAGCAGTACTTC. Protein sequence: CASSLAVTVPYEQYF.

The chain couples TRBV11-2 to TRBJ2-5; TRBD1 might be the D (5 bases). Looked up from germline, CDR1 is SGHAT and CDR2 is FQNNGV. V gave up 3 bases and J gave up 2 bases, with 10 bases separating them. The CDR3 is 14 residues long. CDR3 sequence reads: CASSFVQVQETQYF. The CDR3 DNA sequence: TGTGCCAGCAGCTTTGTACAGGTACAAGAGACCCAGTACTTC. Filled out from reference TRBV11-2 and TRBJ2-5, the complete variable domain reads EAGVAQSPRYKIIEKRQSVAFWCNPISGHATLYWYQQILGQGPKLLIQFQNNGVVDDSQLPKDRFSAERLKGVDSTLKIQPAKLEDSAVYLCASSFVQVQETQYFGPGTRLLVL.

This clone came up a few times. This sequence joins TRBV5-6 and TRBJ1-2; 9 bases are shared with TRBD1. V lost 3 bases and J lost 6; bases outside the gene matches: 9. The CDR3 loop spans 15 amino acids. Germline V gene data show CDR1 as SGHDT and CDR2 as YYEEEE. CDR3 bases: TGTGCCAGCAGCTCCCGGGACAGGGAAGTGAATGGCTACACCTTC. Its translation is CASSSRDREVNGYTF.

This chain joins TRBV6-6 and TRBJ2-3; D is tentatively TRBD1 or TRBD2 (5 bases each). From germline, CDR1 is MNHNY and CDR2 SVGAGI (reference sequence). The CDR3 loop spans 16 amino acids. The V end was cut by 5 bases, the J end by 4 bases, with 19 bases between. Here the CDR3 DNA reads TGTGCCAGCAGTGGCTCTATCGCTCGGGGCGCAGATACGCAGTATTTT. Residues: CASSGSIARGADTQYF.